Described below is a single T cell receptor (beta chain) sequence and its context. This clone was recorded once. The antigen it recognizes is unknown. Nothing much larger sits one base from this clone, and base qualities are not available. This entry is derived from a study of OX40 agonist ivuxolimab in advanced cancers. Notes on the research overall: Ivuxolimab was a fully human IgG2 agonistic monoclonal antibody targeting the costimulatory receptor OX40 (CD134). Intravenous ivuxolimab was administered to patients every 2 weeks at six dose levels: 0.01, 0.1, 0.3, 1.5, 3 and 10 mg/kg. Among the approximately 54 dose-escalation patients, about 19 had hepatocellular carcinoma, some 15 melanoma, 9 renal cell carcinoma and 9 head and neck cancer. In the dose-escalation cohort, 82.7% of patients were male, and the mean age was roughly 60 years, with a range of 23 to 79. Patients were allowed to have had prior anti-PD-1, anti-PD-L1 or anti-CTLA-4 therapy, and around 40% of the dose-escalation patients had previously received checkpoint inhibitors. Partial responses occurred in three dose-escalation patients, of whom one had hepatocellular carcinoma and two had cutaneous melanoma. Peripheral TCRbeta sequencing was intended to test whether TCR sequence diversity was altered and clonal T-cell expansion was caused by ivuxolimab. The paper covers the monotherapy dose-escalation part of the phase I ivuxolimab trial, which included N ≈ 50 patients. Results the study describes overall, beyond this receptor: In the 0.1-3.0 mg/kg groups, partial responders were among the patients with the lowest normalized peripheral clonal expansion, particularly in CD8+ T cells. After ivuxolimab, expanded clones were on average more numerous among CD8+ T cells than among CD4+ T cells. Antigen specificity was not determined for the clonally expanded peripheral T cells. Low levels of normalized T-cell clonal expansion were also seen in some patients who did not respond. At doses from 0.1 to 3.0 mg/kg, clonal expansion was seen in both CD4+ and CD8+ blood T cells between baseline and week 6.

To sequence the TCRbeta CDR3 region, genomic DNA was isolated from the sorted cells. The immunoSEQ Assay was used for sequencing of TCRbeta CDR3 regions. Here the immuneACCESS table is served through TCRdb, limited to in-frame sequences with V and J called. Missing clones are a known gap in these copies; in checked studies unresolved V genes cover under half, and the rest lacks a known reason. Counted in this sample were 45,000 to 50,000 clones; more than 85% of them appeared once. Roughly 49% of the sample is held by the ten biggest clonotypes. The trial excluded patients who had a history of autoimmune disease or who were on systemic immunosuppression. Peripheral blood for TCR sequencing was drawn from every dose cohort at baseline, at cycle 4 day 1 and at cycle 7 day 1. The samples were taken from a phase I, first-in-human, multicenter, open-label dose-escalation trial of ivuxolimab. The trial enrolled adults with locally advanced or metastatic head and neck squamous cell, hepatocellular, melanoma or renal cell carcinoma. Before TCR sequencing, CD4+ T cells and CD8+ T cells from peripheral blood were sorted into separate populations.

The CDR3, cysteine through phenylalanine, is 16 amino acids long. The read is trimmed to its CDR3 DNA, 48 bases read in frame from base 1. Trimming leaves V shorter by 2 bases and J shorter by 5 bases, with the junction holding 11 bases beyond the gene matches. CDR1 is given as LNHDA and CDR2 as SQIVND, both from the germline V gene (reference sequence). This clonotype was sampled from an adult with an advanced solid tumor such as melanoma, head and neck, liver or kidney cancer. This chain is built from TRBV19 and TRBJ2-7, with 8 central nucleotides matching TRBD1. Material: CD4+ or CD8+ T cells sorted from blood, obtained in a trial of the OX40 agonist ivuxolimab. DNA sequence: TGTGCCAGTAGTATATCTTCCGGACAGGGAGTTAACGAGCAGTACTTC. Translated, this is CASSISSGQGVNEQYF. Outside the CDR3, residues come from the reference TRBV19 and TRBJ2-7 proteins, so the full variable domain is: DGGITQSPKYLFRKEGQNVTLSCEQNLNHDAMYWYRQDPGQGLRLIYYSQIVNDFQKGDIAEGYSVSREKKESFPLTVTSAQKNPTAFYLCASSISSGQGVNEQYFGPGTRLTVT.